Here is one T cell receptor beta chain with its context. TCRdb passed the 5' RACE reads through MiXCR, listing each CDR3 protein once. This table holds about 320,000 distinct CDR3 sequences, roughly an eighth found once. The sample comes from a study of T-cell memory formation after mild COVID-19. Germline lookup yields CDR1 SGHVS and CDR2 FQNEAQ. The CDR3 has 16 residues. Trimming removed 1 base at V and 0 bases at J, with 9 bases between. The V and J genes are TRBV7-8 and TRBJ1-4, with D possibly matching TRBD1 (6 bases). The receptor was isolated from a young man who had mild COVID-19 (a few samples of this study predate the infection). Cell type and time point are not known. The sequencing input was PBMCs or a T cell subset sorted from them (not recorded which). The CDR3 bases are TGTGCCAGCAGCTTAGGCCAGGGGACAACTAATGAAAAACTGTTTTTT. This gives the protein CASSLGQGTTNEKLFF.